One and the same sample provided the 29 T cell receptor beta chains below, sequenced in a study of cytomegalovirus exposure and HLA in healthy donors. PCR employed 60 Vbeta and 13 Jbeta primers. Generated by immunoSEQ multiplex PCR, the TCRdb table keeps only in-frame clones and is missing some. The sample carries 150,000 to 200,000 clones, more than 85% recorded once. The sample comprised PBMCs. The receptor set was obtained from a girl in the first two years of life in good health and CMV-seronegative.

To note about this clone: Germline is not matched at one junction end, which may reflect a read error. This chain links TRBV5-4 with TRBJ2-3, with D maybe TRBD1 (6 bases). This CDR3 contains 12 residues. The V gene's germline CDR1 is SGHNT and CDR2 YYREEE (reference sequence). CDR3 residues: CASRGTNRVLDF. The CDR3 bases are TGTGCCAGCAGAGGTACCAACAGGGTTTTGGATTTT. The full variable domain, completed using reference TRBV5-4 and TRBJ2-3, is ETGVTQSPTHLIKTRGQQVTLRCSSQSGHNTVSWYQQALGQGPQFIFQYYREEENGRGNFPPRFSGLQFPNYSSELNVNALELDDSALYLCASRGTNRVLDFGPGTRLTVL.

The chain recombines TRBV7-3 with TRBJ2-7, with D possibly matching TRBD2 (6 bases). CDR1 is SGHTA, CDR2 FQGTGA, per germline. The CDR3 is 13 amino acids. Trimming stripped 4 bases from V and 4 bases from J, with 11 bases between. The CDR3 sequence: CASSSYSGYEQYF. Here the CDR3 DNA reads TGTGCCAGCAGCTCCTATAGCGGTTACGAGCAGTACTTC.

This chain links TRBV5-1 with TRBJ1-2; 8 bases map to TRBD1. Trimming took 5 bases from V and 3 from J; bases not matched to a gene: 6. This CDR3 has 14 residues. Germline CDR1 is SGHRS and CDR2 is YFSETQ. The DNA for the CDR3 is TGCGCCAGCAGACCGAGGACAGGGCACTATGGCTACACCTTC. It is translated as CASRPRTGHYGYTF.

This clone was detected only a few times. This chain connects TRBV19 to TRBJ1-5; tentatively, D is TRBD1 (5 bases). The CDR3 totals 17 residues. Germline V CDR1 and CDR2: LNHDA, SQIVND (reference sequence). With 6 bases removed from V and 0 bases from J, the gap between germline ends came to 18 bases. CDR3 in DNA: TGTGCCAGTAGATCGGCGACAGCGACCTATAGCAATCAGCCCCAGCATTTT. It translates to CASRSATATYSNQPQHF. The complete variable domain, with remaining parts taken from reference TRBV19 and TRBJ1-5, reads DGGITQSPKYLFRKEGQNVTLSCEQNLNHDAMYWYRQDPGQGLRLIYYSQIVNDFQKGDIAEGYSVSREKKESFPLTVTSAQKNPTAFYLCASRSATATYSNQPQHFGDGTRLSIL.

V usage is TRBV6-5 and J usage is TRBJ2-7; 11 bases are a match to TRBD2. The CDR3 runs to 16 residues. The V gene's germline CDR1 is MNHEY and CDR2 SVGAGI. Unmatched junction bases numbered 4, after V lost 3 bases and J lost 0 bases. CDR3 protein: CASSYPGTSGSYEQYF. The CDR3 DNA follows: TGTGCCAGCAGTTATCCCGGGACTAGCGGCTCCTACGAGCAGTACTTC.

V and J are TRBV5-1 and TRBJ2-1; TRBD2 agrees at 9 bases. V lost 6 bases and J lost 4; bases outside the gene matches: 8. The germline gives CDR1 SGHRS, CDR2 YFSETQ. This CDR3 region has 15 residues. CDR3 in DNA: TGCGCCAGCAAGGATAGCGGGGGCTCTTACAATGAGCAGTTCTTC. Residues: CASKDSGGSYNEQFF.

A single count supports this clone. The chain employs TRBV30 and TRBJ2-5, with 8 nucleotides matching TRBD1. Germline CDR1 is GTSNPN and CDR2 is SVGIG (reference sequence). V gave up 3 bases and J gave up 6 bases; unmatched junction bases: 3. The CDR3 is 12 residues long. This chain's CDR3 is CAWSRGLQTQYF. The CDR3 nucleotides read TGTGCCTGGAGCAGGGGGCTGCAGACCCAGTACTTC.

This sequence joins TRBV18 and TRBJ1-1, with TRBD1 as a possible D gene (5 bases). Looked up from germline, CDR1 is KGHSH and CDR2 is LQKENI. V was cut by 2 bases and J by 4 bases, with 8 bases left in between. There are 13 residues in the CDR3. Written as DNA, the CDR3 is TGTGCCAGCTCACCAATCCAGGGCACTGAAGCTTTCTTT. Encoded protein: CASSPIQGTEAFF.

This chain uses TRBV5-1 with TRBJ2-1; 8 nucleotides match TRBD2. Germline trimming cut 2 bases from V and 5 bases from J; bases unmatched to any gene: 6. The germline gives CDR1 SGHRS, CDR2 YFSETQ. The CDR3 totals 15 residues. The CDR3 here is CASSLTGGGNNEQFF. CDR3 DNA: TGCGCCAGCAGCTTAACCGGGGGGGGAAACAATGAGCAGTTCTTC.

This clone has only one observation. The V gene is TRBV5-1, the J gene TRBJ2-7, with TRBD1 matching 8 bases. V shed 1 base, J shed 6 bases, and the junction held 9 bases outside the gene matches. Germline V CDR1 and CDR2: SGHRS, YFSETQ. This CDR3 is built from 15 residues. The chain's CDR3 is CASSLYRTGSGEQYF. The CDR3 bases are TGCGCCAGCAGCTTGTATAGGACAGGGTCCGGCGAGCAGTACTTC.

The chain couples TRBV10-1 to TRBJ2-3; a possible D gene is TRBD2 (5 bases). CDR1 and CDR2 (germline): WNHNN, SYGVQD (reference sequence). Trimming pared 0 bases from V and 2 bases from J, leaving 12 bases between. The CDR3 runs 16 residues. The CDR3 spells CASSESRASNTDTQYF. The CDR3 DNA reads TGCGCCAGCAGTGAGTCGAGGGCTAGCAACACAGATACGCAGTATTTT.

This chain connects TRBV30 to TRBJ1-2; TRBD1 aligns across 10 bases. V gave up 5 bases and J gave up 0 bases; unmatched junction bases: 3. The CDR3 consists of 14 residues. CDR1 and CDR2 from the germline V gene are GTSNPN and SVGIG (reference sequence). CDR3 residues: CAWYGTGANYGYTF. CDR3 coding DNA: TGTGCCTGGTATGGGACAGGGGCTAACTATGGCTACACCTTC.

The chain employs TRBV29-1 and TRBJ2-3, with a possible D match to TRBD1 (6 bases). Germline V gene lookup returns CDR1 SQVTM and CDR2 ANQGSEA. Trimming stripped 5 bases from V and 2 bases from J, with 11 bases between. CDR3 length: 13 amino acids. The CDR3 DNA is TGCAGCGTTAGACAGGTGTACACAGATACGCAGTATTTT. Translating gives CSVRQVYTDTQYF.

DNA of the CDR3: TGTGCCAGCAGTATGGGGGCAGCAACTAATGAAAAACTGTTTTTT. It is translated as CASSMGAATNEKLFF. The chain uses TRBV2 and TRBJ1-4; D may be TRBD1 (6 bases). The CDR3 contains 15 residues. V lost 5 bases, J lost 0 bases, and 10 bases lay in between. Germline loops: CDR1 SNHLY, CDR2 FYNNEI. Together with reference TRBV2 and TRBJ1-4, the CDR3 gives the full variable domain: EPEVTQTPSHQVTQMGQEVILRCVPISNHLYFYWYRQILGQKVEFLVSFYNNEISEKSEIFDDQFSVERPDGSNFTLKIRSTKLEDSAMYFCASSMGAATNEKLFFGSGTQLSVL.

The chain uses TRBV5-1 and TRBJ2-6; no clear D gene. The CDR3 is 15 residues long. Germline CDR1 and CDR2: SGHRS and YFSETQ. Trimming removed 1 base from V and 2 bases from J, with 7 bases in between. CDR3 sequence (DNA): TGCGCCAGCAGCTTGCAGTCAACTGGGGCCAACGTCCTGACTTTC. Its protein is CASSLQSTGANVLTF.

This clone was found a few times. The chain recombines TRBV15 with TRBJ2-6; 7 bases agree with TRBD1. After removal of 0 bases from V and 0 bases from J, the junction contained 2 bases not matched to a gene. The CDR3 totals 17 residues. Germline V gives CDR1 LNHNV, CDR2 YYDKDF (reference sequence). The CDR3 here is CATSREAGGSGANVLTF. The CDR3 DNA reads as TGTGCCACCAGCAGAGAGGCAGGGGGCTCTGGGGCCAACGTCCTGACTTTC.

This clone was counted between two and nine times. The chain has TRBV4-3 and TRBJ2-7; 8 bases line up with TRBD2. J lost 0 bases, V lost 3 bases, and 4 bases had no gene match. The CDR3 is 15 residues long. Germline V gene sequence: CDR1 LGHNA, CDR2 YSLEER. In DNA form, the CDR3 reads TGCGCCAGCAGCCACGGGCTAGCGGGCTCCTACGAGCAGTACTTC. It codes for CASSHGLAGSYEQYF.

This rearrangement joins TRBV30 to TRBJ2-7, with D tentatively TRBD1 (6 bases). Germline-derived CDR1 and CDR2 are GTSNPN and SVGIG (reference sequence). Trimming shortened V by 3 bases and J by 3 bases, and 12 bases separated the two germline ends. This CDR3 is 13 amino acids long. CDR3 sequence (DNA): TGTGCCTGGAGAAATGGACAGAACTACGAGCAGTACTTC. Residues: CAWRNGQNYEQYF.

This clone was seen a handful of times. The CDR3: CASRGDDSEKLFF. The CDR3 DNA reads TGTGCCAGCAGGGGTGATGACAGCGAAAAACTGTTTTTT. The chain recombines TRBV5-5 with TRBJ1-4; D might be TRBD1 (5 bases). Trimming took off 5 bases at V and 8 bases at J, with 13 bases between the two ends. The CDR3 covers 13 residues. Germline values: CDR1 SGHKS, CDR2 YYEKEE (reference sequence).

CDR3 nucleotide sequence: TGTGCCAGTAGTATAAGGGGGGAGGGGGGCGATGGCTACACCTTC. It yields the protein CASSIRGEGGDGYTF. The rearrangement links TRBV19 to TRBJ1-2; a possible D gene is TRBD1 (6 bases). The CDR3 length is 15 residues. Trimming stripped 2 bases from V and 6 bases from J, with 16 bases between. Germline-derived CDR1 and CDR2 are LNHDA and SQIVND (reference sequence).

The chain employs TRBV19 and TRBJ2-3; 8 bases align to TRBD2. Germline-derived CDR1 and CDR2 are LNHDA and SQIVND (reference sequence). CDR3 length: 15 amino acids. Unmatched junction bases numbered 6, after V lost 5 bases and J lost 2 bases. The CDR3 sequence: CASSVRGAATDTQYF. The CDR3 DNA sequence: TGTGCCAGTAGTGTGCGGGGGGCCGCCACAGATACGCAGTATTTT. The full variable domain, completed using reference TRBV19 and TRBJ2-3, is DGGITQSPKYLFRKEGQNVTLSCEQNLNHDAMYWYRQDPGQGLRLIYYSQIVNDFQKGDIAEGYSVSREKKESFPLTVTSAQKNPTAFYLCASSVRGAATDTQYFGPGTRLTVL.

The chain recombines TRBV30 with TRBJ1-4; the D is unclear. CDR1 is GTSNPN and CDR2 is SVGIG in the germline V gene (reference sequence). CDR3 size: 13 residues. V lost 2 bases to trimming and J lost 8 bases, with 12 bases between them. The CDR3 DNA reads TGTGCCTGGAGTACCGGCAGGAACGAAAAACTGTTTTTT. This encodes CAWSTGRNEKLFF.

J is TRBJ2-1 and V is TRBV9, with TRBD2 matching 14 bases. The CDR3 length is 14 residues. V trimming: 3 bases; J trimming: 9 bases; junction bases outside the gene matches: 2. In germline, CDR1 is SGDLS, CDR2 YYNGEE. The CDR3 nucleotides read TGTGCCAGCAGCGGGGGACTAGCGGGGGTTGAGCAGTTCTTC. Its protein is CASSGGLAGVEQFF.

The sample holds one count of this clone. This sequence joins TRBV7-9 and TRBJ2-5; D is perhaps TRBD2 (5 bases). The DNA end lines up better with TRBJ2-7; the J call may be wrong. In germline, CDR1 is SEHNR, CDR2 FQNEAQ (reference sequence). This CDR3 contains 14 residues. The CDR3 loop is CASSLVGVGYEQYF. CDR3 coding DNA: TGTGCCAGCAGCTTAGTCGGGGTCGGGTACGAGCAGTACTTC.

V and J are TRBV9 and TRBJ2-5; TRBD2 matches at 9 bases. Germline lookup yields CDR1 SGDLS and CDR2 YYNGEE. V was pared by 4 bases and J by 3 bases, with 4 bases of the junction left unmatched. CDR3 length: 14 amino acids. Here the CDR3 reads CASSRAGGKETQYF. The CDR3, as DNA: TGTGCCAGCAGCAGAGCGGGGGGTAAAGAGACCCAGTACTTC. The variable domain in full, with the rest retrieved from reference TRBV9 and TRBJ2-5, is DSGVTQTPKHLITATGQRVTLRCSPRSGDLSVYWYQQSLDQGLQFLIQYYNGEERAKGNILERFSAQQFPDLHSELNLSSLELGDSALYFCASSRAGGKETQYFGPGTRLLVL.

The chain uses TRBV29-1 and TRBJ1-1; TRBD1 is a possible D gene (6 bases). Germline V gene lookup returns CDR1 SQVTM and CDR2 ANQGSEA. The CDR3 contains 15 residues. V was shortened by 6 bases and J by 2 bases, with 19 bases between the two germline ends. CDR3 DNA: TGCAGCGTACGCACACCCGGGACAAGAAACACTGAAGCTTTCTTT. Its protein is CSVRTPGTRNTEAFF.

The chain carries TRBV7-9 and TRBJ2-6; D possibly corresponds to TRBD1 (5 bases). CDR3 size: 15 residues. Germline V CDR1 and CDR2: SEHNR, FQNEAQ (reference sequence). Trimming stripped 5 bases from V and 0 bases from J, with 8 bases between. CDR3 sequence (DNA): TGTGCCAGCAGCGAACAGGTCTCTGGGGCCAACGTCCTGACTTTC. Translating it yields CASSEQVSGANVLTF.

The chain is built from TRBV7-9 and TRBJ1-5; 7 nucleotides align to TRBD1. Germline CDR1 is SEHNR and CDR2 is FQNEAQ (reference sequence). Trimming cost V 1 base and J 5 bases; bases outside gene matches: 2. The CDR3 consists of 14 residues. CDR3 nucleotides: TGTGCCAGCAGCTTAGTAGGGGGCGATCAGCCCCAGCATTTT. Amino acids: CASSLVGGDQPQHF.

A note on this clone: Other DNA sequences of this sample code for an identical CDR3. The chain's CDR3 is CASSLRSYGYTF. CDR3 DNA: TGTGCCAGTAGTCTCCGGAGTTATGGCTACACCTTC. This chain links TRBV19 with TRBJ1-2; D uncertain. The CDR3 totals 12 residues. V lost 5 bases and J 5 bases, leaving 9 bases between the germline ends. Per the germline V gene, CDR1 is LNHDA and CDR2 is SQIVND (reference sequence).